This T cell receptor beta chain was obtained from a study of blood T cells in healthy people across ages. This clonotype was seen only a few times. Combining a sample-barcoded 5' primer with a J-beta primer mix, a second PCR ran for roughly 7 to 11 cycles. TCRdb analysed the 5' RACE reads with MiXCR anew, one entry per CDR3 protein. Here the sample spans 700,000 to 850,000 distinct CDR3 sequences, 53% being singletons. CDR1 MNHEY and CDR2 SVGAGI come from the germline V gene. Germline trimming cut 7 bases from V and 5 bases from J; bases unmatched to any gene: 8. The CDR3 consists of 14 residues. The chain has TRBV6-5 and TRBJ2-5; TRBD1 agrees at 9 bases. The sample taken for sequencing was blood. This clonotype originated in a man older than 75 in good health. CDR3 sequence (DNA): TGTGCCAGCAAGCTACAGGGGGCGGATGAGACCCAGTACTTC. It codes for CASKLQGADETQYF.